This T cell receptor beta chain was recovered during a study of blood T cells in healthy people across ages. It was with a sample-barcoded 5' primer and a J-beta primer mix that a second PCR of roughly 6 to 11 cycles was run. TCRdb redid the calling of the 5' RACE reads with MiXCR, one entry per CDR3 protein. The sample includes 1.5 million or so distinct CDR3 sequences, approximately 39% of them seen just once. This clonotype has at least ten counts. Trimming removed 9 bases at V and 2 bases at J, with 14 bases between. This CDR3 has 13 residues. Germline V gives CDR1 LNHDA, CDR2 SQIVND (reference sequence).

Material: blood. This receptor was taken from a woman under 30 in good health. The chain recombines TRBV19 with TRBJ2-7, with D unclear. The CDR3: CASSSGLTYEQYF. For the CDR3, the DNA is TGTGCCAGCAGTTCCGGGCTCACCTACGAGCAGTACTTC.